This TCR beta chain came from a study of cytomegalovirus exposure and HLA in healthy donors. Study at large: In an earlier analysis, 95 million to 130 million unique TCR beta sequences were found from 150 million to 200 million T cells.

Study-wide findings and caveats: In a later analysis, a missense DCLRE1C variant was linked to TCR beta V- and J-gene trimming. In an earlier analysis, productive rearrangement rates for most beta V segments clustered near 90% or 30%.

PCR used 60 Vbeta primers and 13 Jbeta primers. Profiling relied on immunoSEQ multiplex PCR, and the TCRdb table lists in-frame clones only, not all of them. Counted here are about 160,000 clones, more than 65% occurring once; the ten biggest clones make up 0.95% to 1.5%. This clone appeared once. Its antigen is as yet unknown. V lost 3 bases to trimming and J lost 2 bases; unmatched junction nucleotides: 2. CDR1 and CDR2 (germline): KGHSH, LQKENI. The CDR3 has 14 amino acids. The sequencing input was PBMCs. The chain uses TRBV18 and TRBJ1-2; 8 bases map to TRBD1. This TCR was sampled from a woman in her forties or fifties in good health and CMV-seronegative. CDR3 amino acids: CASSPGQGNYGYTF. The CDR3 bases are TGTGCCAGCTCACCTGGACAGGGAAACTATGGCTACACCTTC. The full variable domain, its missing parts supplied by reference TRBV18 and TRBJ1-2, is NAGVMQNPRHLVRRRGQEARLRCSPMKGHSHVYWYRQLPEEGLKFMVYLQKENIIDESGMPKERFSAEFPKEGPSILRIQQVVRGDSAAYFCASSPGQGNYGYTFGSGTRLTVV.